This TCR beta chain was observed in a study of cytomegalovirus exposure and HLA in healthy donors. Here immunoSEQ multiplex PCR was the method, and the copy in TCRdb shows in-frame clones only, minus some. The sample holds tens of thousands of clones, around four fifths seen once. There are 17 residues in the CDR3. Germline trimming cut 4 bases from V and 7 bases from J; bases unmatched to any gene: 14. Germline V lookup: CDR1 MNHEY, CDR2 SMNVEV (reference sequence). The sample comprised PBMCs. The origin of this receptor is a man in his thirties or forties in good health and CMV-seronegative. The genes are TRBV27 and TRBJ1-4; 8 bases are shared with TRBD1. CDR3 sequence reads: CASSYSQGVGSGEKLFF. The DNA for the CDR3 is TGTGCCAGCAGTTATTCACAGGGGGTGGGGTCAGGTGAAAAACTGTTTTTT.